What follows are 5 T cell receptor beta chains derived from one specimen sequenced in a study of T cell responses to AZD1222 COVID-19 vaccine. This table comes from immunoSEQ multiplex PCR, and its TCRdb copy is limited to in-frame clones, with some not included. This sample has approximately 110,000 clones; 89% occur once, and the top ten carry 3.5% to 5%. Sample: peripheral blood, taken on day 0 of AZD1222 vaccination. All receptors come from an adult in good health.

The chain has TRBV5-4 and TRBJ2-5; D ambiguous. CDR1 is SGHNT, CDR2 YYREEE, per germline (reference sequence). This CDR3 has 15 residues. Trimming removed 2 bases from V and 0 bases from J, with 11 bases in between. The CDR3 sequence: CASSFSVVDQETQYF. CDR3 sequence (DNA): TGTGCCAGCAGCTTCTCGGTTGTAGACCAAGAGACCCAGTACTTC.

This rearrangement joins TRBV28 to TRBJ1-5; D gene uncertain. The CDR3 is 15 residues long. Germline V gene data show CDR1 as MDHEN and CDR2 as SYDVKM. V lost 8 bases to trimming and J lost 6 bases, with 20 bases between them. CDR3 amino acids: CASQVGSWNPQPQHF. The DNA of the CDR3 is TGTGCCAGCCAAGTGGGCAGTTGGAATCCTCAGCCCCAGCATTTT. The full variable domain, with the rest looked up from reference TRBV28 and TRBJ1-5, is DVKVTQSSRYLVKRTGEKVFLECVQDMDHENMFWYRQDPGLGLRLIYFSYDVKMKEKGDIPEGYSVSREKKERFSLILESASTNQTSMYLCASQVGSWNPQPQHFGDGTRLSIL.

This clone appeared once. This chain connects TRBV27 to TRBJ1-6, with D perhaps matching TRBD1 (6 bases). This CDR3 comprises 16 residues. The germline V gene encodes CDR1 MNHEY and CDR2 SMNVEV (reference sequence). The germline V and J ends were trimmed by 6 bases and 7 bases, with 19 bases remaining between them. The CDR3 reads CASRGRVGGSNSPLHF. For the CDR3, the DNA is TGTGCCAGCAGGGGCCGGGTTGGGGGCTCCAATTCACCCCTCCACTTT.

The table lists this clone with a few counts. The rearrangement links TRBV5-1 to TRBJ2-7, with D unresolved. CDR1 is SGHRS and CDR2 is YFSETQ in the germline V gene. Trimming removed 0 bases from V and 1 base from J, with 11 bases in between. This CDR3 has 15 residues. CDR3 nucleotides: TGCGCCAGCAGCTTGGGGTTTAGCTCTTCCTACGAGCAGTACTTC. Amino acids: CASSLGFSSSYEQYF.

The chain is built from TRBV6-6 and TRBJ2-1; D is perhaps TRBD1 (6 bases). The CDR3 sequence is 14 residues long. Trimming left V 4 bases short and J 3 bases short, with 10 bases between. The germline V gene has CDR1 MNHNY and CDR2 SVGAGI (reference sequence). The chain's CDR3 is CASSSETGYNEQFF. The CDR3 DNA sequence: TGTGCCAGCAGTTCCGAGACAGGCTACAATGAGCAGTTCTTC.